The entry below describes one T cell receptor beta chain. The antigen remains undetermined. This entry comes from a study of beta chain features in type 1 diabetes. Looked up from germline, CDR1 is SNHLY and CDR2 is FYNNEI. Trimming stripped 6 bases from V and 2 bases from J, with 26 bases between. The CDR3 contains 19 residues. The investigators reverse transcribed all of the isolated RNA, so they sequenced expressed TCRB transcripts. Assay: immunoSEQ multiplex PCR; the TCRdb copy retains only in-frame clones and omits some. In the table there are under 850,000 clones, roughly 13% of which are singletons. Whole-study findings and limits: A PCR bias possibly favoring shorter templates would apply equally to patients and controls. More deletions and fewer insertions at VDJ junctions were found in patients with type 1 diabetes. The study found moderately but significantly shorter TCRB CDR3s in all four CD4+ subsets of Type 1 diabetes patients.

Each donor gave one heparinised blood draw averaging about 110 mL. Sorted populations all had greater than 95% purity. This rearrangement joins TRBV2 to TRBJ1-5, with D possibly TRBD1 on 6 matching bases. This TCR was sampled from a man aged 18 to 30 with type 1 diabetes. The specimen sequenced was naive CD4+ T cells from blood. This chain's CDR3 is CASRRTFGDIKYGNQPQHF. The CDR3, as DNA: TGTGCCAGCAGAAGAACCTTCGGGGACATTAAGTATGGCAATCAGCCCCAGCATTTT.